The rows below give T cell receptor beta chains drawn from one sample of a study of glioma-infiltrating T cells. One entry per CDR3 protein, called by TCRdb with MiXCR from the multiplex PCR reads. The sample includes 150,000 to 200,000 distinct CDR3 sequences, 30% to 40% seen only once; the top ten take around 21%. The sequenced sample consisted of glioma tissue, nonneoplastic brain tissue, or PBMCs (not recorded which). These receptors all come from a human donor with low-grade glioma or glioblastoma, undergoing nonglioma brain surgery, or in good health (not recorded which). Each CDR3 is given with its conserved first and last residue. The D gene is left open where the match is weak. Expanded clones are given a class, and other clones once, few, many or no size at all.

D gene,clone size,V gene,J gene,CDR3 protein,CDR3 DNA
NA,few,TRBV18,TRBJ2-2,CASSSQDGTGELFF,TGTGCCAGCTCATCCCAGGACGGAACCGGGGAGCTGTTTTTT
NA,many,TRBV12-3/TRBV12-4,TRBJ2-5,CASSSRGIRQGSQYF,TGTGCCAGCAGTTCCCGAGGGATAAGGCAAGGGTCCCAGTACTTC
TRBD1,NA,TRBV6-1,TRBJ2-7,CASSTRDSGAEQYF,TGTGCCAGCAGCACCAGGGACAGCGGCGCCGAGCAGTACTTC
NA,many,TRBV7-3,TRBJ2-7,CASSGGGRGCEQYF,TGTGCCAGCAGCGGGGGCGGACGGGGGTGCGAGCAGTACTTC
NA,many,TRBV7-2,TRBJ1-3,CASSLESGGGNTIYF,TGTGCCAGCAGCTTAGAATCCGGGGGCGGAAACACCATATATTTT
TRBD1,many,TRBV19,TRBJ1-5,CASSIVGQGINQPQHF,TGTGCCAGTAGTATAGTAGGACAGGGCATAAATCAGCCCCAGCATTTT
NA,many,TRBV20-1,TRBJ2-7,CSAGRGYEYEQYF,TGCAGTGCAGGGCGGGGATACGAGTACGAGCAGTACTTC
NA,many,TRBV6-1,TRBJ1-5,CASSEAIFQGAYQPQHF,TGTGCCAGCAGTGAAGCGATATTCCAGGGTGCGTATCAGCCCCAGCATTTT
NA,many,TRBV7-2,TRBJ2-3,CASSFGTPSTDTQYF,TGTGCCAGCAGCTTTGGAACTCCTAGCACAGATACGCAGTATTTT
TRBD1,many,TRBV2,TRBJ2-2,CASIRTGFGELFF,TGTGCCAGCATCAGGACAGGGTTCGGGGAGCTGTTTTTT
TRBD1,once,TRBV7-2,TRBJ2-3,CAISIAGTDTQYF,TGTGCCATCAGCATAGCAGGGACAGATACTCAGTATTTT
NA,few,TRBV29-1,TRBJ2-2,CSVVAGYNTGELFF,TGCAGCGTTGTTGCGGGATATAACACCGGGGAGCTGTTTTTT
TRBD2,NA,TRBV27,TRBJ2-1,CPSSKSGSTYNEQFF,TGTCCCAGCAGTAAGAGCGGGAGCACATACAATGAGCAGTTCTTC
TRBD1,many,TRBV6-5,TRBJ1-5,CASSSRGTGDNQPQHF,TGTGCCAGCAGTTCCCGAGGGACAGGGGACAATCAGCCCCAGCATTTT
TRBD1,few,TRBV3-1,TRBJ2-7,CASSPGQGGSYEQYF,TGTGCCAGCAGCCCTGGACAGGGTGGCTCCTACGAGCAGTACTTC
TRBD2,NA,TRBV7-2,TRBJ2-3,CASSPGTRGTDTQYF,TGTGCCAGCAGCCCCGGGACTAGAGGGACAGATACGCAGTATTTT
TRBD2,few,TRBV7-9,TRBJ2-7,CASSQGSSGSPYEQYF,TGTGCCAGCAGCCAAGGAAGTAGCGGGAGCCCCTACGAGCAGTACTTC
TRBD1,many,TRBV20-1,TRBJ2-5,CSAAGTGGLETQYF,TGCAGTGCGGCCGGGACAGGGGGCCTAGAGACCCAGTACTTC
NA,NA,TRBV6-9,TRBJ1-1,CALSLTPGGAGILAEAFF,TGTGCCCTCAGTTTAACTCCAGGAGGGGCAGGCATCTTAGCTGAAGCTTTCTTT
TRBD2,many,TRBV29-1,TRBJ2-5,CSARLREAAETQYF,TGCAGCGCGCGCCTCCGGGAGGCCGCAGAGACCCAGTACTTC
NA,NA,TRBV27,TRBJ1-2,CAISLTSTGIWNYGYTF,TGTGCCATCAGTCTGACTTCAACAGGGATCTGGAACTATGGCTACACCTTC
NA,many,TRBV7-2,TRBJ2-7,CASSLLVRYEQYF,TGTGCCAGCAGCTTACTAGTGAGGTACGAGCAGTACTTC
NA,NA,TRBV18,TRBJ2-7,CASSPPKGQYEQYF,TGTGCCAGCTCACCACCGAAAGGGCAATACGAGCAGTACTTC
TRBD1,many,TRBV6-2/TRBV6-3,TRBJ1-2,CASRQGIDYGYTF,TGTGCCAGCAGACAGGGGATAGACTATGGCTACACCTTC
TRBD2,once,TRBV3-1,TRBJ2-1,CASSQDFGTSGKNEQFF,TGTGCCAGCAGCCAAGATTTCGGGACTAGCGGGAAGAATGAGCAGTTCTTC
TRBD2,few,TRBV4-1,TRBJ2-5,CASSPRTSGQETQYF,TGCGCCAGCAGCCCCCGGACTAGCGGTCAAGAGACCCAGTACTTC
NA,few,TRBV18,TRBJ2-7,CASSPTTGPEQYF,TGTGCCAGCTCACCAACTACTGGTCCCGAGCAGTACTTC
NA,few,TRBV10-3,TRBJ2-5,CAIRGDISSETQYF,TGTGCCATCAGGGGGGACATTTCCAGCGAGACCCAGTACTTC
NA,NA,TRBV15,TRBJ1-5,CATSRVAVSNQPQHF,TGTGCCACCAGTAGAGTGGCAGTGAGCAATCAGCCCCAGCATTTT
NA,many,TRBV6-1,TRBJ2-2,CASSVLGVTGELFF,TGTGCCAGCAGTGTACTAGGGGTAACCGGGGAGCTGTTTTTT
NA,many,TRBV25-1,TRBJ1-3,CASSENGNTIYF,TGTGCCAGCAGTGAAAATGGAAACACCATATATTTT
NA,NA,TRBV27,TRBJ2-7,CASKWGYWQYF,TGTGCCAGCAAGTGGGGGTACTGGCAGTACTTC
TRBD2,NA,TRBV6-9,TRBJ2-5,CASSYLGLAEETQYF,TGTGCCAGCAGTTACCTTGGACTAGCGGAAGAGACCCAGTACTTC
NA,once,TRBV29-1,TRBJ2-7,CSVEAEADYERYF,TGCAGCGTCGAAGCCGAGGCCGACTACGAGCGGTACTTC
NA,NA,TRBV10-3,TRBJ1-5,CAISLAGITDTQHF,TGTGCCATCAGTTTAGCGGGAATCACAGATACGCAGCATTTT
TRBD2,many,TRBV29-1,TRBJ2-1,CSVEVVGLGPYNEQFF,TGCAGCGTTGAAGTTGTGGGACTAGGGCCCTACAATGAGCAGTTCTTC
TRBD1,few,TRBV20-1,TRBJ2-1,CSARVQGQVKFF,TGCAGTGCTAGAGTTCAGGGACAGGTGAAGTTCTTC
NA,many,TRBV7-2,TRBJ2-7,CASSSTGTYAYEQYF,TGTGCCAGCAGCTCTACCGGGACCTACGCCTACGAGCAGTACTTC
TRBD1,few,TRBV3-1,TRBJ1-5,CASSQGSDRGSQPQHF,TGTGCCAGCAGCCAAGGGTCGGACAGGGGTAGTCAGCCCCAGCATTTT
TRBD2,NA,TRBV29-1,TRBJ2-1,CSAGTSLDNEQFF,TGCAGCGCCGGGACTAGCCTTGACAATGAGCAGTTCTTC
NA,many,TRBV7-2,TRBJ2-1,CASSLEGTNGPNEQFF,TGTGCCAGCAGCTTAGAAGGGACCAATGGTCCCAATGAGCAGTTCTTC
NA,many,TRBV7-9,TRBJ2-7,CASGDGEQYF,TGTGCCAGCGGCGATGGGGAGCAGTACTTC
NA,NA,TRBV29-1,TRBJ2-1,CSAGRQVGENEQFF,TGCAGCGCCGGCCGACAGGTTGGGGAGAATGAGCAGTTCTTC
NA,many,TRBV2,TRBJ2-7,CASRGGYEQYF,TGTGCCAGTAGGGGCGGCTACGAGCAGTACTTC
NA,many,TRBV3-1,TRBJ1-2,CASSHLTTGGIRSYGYTF,TGTGCCAGCAGCCACTTGACGACAGGTGGGATAAGGTCGTATGGCTACACCTTC
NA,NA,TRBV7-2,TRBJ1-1,CASSLGPPTEAFF,TGTGCCAGCAGCTTAGGACCCCCCACTGAAGCTTTCTTT
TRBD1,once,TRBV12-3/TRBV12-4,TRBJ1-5,CASRLTGGIQPKHF,TGTGCCAGCAGGCTGACAGGGGGCATTCAGCCCAAGCATTTT
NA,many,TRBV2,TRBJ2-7,CASSDAGYEQYF,TGTGCCAGCAGTGACGCCGGATACGAGCAGTACTTC
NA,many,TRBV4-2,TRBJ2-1,CASSQEDYNNEQFF,TGTGCCAGCAGCCAAGAGGACTATAACAATGAGCAGTTCTTC
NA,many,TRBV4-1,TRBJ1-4,CASSHLEGATNEKLFF,TGCGCCAGCAGCCACCTGGAGGGGGCAACTAATGAAAAACTGTTTTTT
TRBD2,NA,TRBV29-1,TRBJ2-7,CSVDSGSYEQYF,TGCAGCGTTGATAGCGGGAGTTACGAGCAGTACTTC
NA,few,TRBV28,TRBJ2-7,CASRMTGPNIEQYF,TGTGCCAGCAGAATGACAGGACCAAACATCGAGCAGTACTTC